This T cell receptor (beta chain) was sequenced in a study of response to subunit inactivated influenza vaccine. TCRdb recomputed calls from the RT-PCR reads with MiXCR, one row per CDR3 protein. The sample holds around 570,000 distinct CDR3 sequences; 11% are singletons and the top ten take 9.5% to 11%. CDR3 length equals 13 residues. Germline V gives CDR1 LGHNA, CDR2 YNFKEQ. V was shortened by 9 bases and J by 6 bases, with 18 bases between the two germline ends. In addition, the sample was reused for a study of T cells expressing NK-cell markers. That paper adds: Making the TCR beta cDNA relied on 5'RACE template switching with UMIs. CD3+CD56+NKG2C+, CD3+CD56+NKG2C- and CD3+CD56-NKG2C+ T cells, once sorted, supplied the TCR beta repertoires. The sequencing cohort of eight donors included seven HCMV-seropositive individuals and one seronegative individual. Anti-gamma-delta TCR antibody use in several experiments restricted sorting to alpha-beta TCR T cells.

The rearrangement joins TRBV4-2 to TRBJ2-7; D remains ambiguous. This specimen consisted of PBMCs from blood, obtained on the day of vaccination. This TCR came from a man over 45 who received an inactivated influenza vaccine. The CDR3 reads CARGHGLLCEQYF. The CDR3 region has the DNA TGTGCCAGGGGCCACGGGCTCCTCTGCGAGCAGTACTTC.